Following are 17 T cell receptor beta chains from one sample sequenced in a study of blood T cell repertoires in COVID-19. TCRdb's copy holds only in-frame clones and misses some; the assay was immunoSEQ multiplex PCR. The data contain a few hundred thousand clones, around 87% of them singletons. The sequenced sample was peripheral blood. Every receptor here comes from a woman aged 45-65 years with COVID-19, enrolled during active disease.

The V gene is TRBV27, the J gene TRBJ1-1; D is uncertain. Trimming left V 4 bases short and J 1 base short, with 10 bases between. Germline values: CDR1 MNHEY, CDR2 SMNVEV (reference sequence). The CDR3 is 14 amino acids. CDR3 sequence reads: CASSYPGRNTEAFF. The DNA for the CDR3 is TGTGCCAGCAGTTATCCGGGGAGGAACACTGAAGCTTTCTTT.

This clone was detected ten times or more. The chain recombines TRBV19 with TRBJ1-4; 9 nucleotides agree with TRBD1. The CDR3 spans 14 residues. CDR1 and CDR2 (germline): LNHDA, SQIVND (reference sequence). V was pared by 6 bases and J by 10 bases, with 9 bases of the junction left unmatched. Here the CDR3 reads CASRPGQGSGKLFF. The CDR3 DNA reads TGTGCCAGTAGACCGGGACAGGGTTCCGGAAAACTGTTTTTT. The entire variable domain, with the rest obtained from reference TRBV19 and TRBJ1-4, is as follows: DGGITQSPKYLFRKEGQNVTLSCEQNLNHDAMYWYRQDPGQGLRLIYYSQIVNDFQKGDIAEGYSVSREKKESFPLTVTSAQKNPTAFYLCASRPGQGSGKLFFGSGTQLSVL.

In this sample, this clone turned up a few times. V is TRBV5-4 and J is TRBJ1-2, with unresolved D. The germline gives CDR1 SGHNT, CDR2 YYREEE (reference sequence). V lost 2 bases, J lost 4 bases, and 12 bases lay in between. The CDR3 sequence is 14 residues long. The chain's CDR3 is CASSFSSVLYGYTF. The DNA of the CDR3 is TGTGCCAGCAGCTTCTCCAGCGTACTCTATGGCTACACCTTC.

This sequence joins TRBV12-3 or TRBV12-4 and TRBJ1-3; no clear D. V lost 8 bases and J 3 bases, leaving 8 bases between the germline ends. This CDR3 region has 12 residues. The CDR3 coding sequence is TGTGCCAGCGGAGTTTTTGGAAACACCATATATTTT. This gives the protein CASGVFGNTIYF.

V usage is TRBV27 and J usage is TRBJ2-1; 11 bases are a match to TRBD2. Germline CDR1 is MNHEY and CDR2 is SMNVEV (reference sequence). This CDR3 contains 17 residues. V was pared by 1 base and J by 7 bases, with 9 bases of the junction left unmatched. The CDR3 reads CASSLFVGTSGPNEQFF. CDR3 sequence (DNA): TGTGCCAGCAGTTTATTTGTAGGGACTAGCGGTCCGAATGAGCAGTTCTTC.

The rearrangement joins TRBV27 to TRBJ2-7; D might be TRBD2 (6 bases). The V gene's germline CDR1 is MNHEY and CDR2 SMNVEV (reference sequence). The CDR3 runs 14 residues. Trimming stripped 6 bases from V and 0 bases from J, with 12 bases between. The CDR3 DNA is TGTGCCAGCAGACCTGGGACTGTCTCCTACGAGCAGTACTTC. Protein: CASRPGTVSYEQYF.

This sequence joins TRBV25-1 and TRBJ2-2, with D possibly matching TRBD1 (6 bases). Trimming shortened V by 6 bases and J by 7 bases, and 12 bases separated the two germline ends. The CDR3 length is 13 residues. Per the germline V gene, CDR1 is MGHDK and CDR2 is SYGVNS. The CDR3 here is CASRRTANGELFF. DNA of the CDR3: TGTGCCAGCAGGCGGACAGCCAACGGGGAGCTGTTTTTT.

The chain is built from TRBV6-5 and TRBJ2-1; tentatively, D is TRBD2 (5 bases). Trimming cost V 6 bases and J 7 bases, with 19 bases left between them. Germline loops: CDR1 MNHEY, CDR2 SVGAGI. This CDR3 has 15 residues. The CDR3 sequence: CASRALLRAENEQFF. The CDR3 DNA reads TGTGCCAGCAGGGCCCTTTTGAGGGCCGAGAATGAGCAGTTCTTC.

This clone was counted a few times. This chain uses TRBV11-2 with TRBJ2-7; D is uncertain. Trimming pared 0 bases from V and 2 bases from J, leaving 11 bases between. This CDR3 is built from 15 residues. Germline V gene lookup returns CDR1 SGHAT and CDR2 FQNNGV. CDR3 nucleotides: TGTGCCAGCAGCTTAGATTTGGGCAGCCCCTACGAGCAGTACTTC. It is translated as CASSLDLGSPYEQYF.

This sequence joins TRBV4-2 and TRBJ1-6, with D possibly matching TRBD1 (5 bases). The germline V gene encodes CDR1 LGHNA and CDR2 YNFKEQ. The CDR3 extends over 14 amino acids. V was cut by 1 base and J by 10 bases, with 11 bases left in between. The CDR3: CASSQGGEGSPLHF. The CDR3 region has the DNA TGTGCCAGCAGCCAAGGGGGGGAGGGCTCACCCCTCCACTTT.

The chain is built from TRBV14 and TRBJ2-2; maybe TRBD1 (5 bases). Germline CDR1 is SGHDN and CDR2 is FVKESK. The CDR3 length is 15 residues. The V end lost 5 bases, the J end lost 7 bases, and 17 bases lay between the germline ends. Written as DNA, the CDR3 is TGTGCCAGCAGCAAACCCACTCAGGGTGTCGGGGAGCTGTTTTTT. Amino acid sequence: CASSKPTQGVGELFF.

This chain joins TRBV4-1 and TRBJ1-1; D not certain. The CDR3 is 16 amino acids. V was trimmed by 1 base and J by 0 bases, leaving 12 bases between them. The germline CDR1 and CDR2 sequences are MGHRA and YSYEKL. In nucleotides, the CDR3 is TGCGCCAGCAGCCAAGTAGAATGGCGGTTGAACACTGAAGCTTTCTTT. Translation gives CASSQVEWRLNTEAFF.

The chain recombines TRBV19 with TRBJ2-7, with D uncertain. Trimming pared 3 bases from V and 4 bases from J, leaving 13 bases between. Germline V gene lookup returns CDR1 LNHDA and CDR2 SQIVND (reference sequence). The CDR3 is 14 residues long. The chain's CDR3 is CASSIGQVSYEQYF. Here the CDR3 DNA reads TGTGCCAGTAGTATCGGCCAGGTATCGTACGAGCAGTACTTC.

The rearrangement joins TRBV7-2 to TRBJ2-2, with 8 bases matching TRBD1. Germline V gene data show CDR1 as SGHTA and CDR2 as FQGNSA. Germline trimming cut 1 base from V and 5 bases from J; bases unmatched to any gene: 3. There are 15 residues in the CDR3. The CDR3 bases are TGTGCCAGCAGCTTAGGACAGGGGCGGACCGGGGAGCTGTTTTTT. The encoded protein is CASSLGQGRTGELFF.

CDR3 in amino acids: CSAQDRGRAFF. CDR3 DNA: TGCAGTGCTCAGGACAGGGGGCGAGCTTTCTTT. The chain couples TRBV20-1 to TRBJ1-1, with 11 bases that match TRBD1. This CDR3 has 11 amino acids. Trimming cost V 5 bases and J 10 bases; bases outside gene matches: 3. In germline, CDR1 is DFQATT, CDR2 SNEGSKA (reference sequence).

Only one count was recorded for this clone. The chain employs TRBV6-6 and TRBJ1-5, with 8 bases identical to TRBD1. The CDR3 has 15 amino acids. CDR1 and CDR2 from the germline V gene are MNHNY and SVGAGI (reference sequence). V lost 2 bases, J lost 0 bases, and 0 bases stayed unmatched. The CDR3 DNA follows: TGTGCCAGCAGTTACGGGACAGGTAGCAATCAGCCCCAGCATTTT. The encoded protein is CASSYGTGSNQPQHF.

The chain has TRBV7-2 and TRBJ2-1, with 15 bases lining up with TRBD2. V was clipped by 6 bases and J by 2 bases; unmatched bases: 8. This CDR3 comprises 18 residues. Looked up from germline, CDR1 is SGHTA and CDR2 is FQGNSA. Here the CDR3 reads CASSSGTSGGKPYNEQFF. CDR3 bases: TGTGCCAGCAGTTCCGGGACTAGCGGGGGGAAGCCCTACAATGAGCAGTTCTTC.